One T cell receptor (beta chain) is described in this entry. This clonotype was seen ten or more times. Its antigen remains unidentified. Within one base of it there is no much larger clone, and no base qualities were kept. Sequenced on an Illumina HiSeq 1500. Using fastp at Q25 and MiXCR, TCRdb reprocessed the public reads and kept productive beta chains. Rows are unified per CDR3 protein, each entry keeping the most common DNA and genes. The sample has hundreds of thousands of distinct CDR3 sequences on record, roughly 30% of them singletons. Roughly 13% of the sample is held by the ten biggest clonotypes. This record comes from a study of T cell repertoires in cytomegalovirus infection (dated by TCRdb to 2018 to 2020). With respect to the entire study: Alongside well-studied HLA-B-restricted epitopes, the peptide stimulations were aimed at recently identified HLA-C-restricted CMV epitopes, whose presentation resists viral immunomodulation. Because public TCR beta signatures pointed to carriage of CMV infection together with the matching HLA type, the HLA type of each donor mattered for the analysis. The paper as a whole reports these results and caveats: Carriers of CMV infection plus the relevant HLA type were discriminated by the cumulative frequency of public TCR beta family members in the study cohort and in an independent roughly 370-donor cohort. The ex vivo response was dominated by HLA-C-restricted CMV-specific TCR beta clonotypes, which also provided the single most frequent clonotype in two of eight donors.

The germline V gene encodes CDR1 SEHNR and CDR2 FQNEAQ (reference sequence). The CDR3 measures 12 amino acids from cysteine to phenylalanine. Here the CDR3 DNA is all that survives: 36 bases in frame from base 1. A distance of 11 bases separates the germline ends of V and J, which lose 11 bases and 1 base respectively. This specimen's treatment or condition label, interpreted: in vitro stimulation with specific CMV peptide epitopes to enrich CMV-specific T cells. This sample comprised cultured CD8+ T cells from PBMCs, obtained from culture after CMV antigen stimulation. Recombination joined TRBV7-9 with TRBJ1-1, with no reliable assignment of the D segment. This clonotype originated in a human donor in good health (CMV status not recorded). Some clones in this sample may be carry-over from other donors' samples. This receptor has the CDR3 CACRRGNTEAFF. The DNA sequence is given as TGTGCCTGTAGACGGGGGAACACTGAAGCTTTCTTT.